Listed below are T cell receptor beta chains from one sample, sequenced in a study of cytotoxic CD8 clonotypes in ibrutinib-treated CLL. The method was immunoSEQ multiplex PCR; TCRdb's version includes in-frame clones alone and lacks a portion of them. The table has over 95,000 clones, 45% to 65% seen once; the top ten hold about 40%. This sample comprised PBMCs, obtained after 24 months of ibrutinib treatment. The receptors originated from a human donor with chronic lymphocytic leukemia. CDR3s include the opening cysteine and the closing phenylalanine or tryptophan. The D gene is left open where the match is weak. Clone size is given for some rows only: seen once, a few or many times, or a class if the clone is expanded.

TRBV6-1	.	TRBJ1-3	.	TGTGCCAGCAGTAAGAAGGTAAGCTCTGGAAACACCATATATTTT	CASSKKVSSGNTIYF
TRBV25-1	once	TRBJ2-2	.	TGTGCCAGCAGTGAATATGGGGGTCCCACCGGGGAGCTGTTTTTT	CASSEYGGPTGELFF
TRBV9	few	TRBJ1-1	.	TGTGCCAGCAGCGTAGTCAAGAGGACTGAAGCTTTCTTT	CASSVVKRTEAFF
TRBV5-1	once	TRBJ2-1	.	TGCGCCAGCAGCTTGTTCCAGGGTGCTCTTCGGGATGAGCAGTTCTTC	CASSLFQGALRDEQFF
TRBV30	.	TRBJ1-2	.	TGTGCCGCCGTCCGGGAGGGCGACTATGGCTACACCTTC	CAAVREGDYGYTF
TRBV6-1	.	TRBJ1-1	TRBD1	TGTGCCAGCAAATCTTGGGAGGGGGCCGGCACTGAAGCTTTCTTT	CASKSWEGAGTEAFF
TRBV11-3	.	TRBJ2-2	.	TGTGCCAGCAGCCCAGCACTAACCGGGGAGCTGTTTTTT	CASSPALTGELFF
TRBV7-9	few	TRBJ2-7	TRBD1	TGTGCCAGCAGCTTTAAGGGACAGGGAGACTACGAGCAGTACTTC	CASSFKGQGDYEQYF
TRBV29-1	.	TRBJ1-1	.	TGCAGCGACCGTCGGGGAGGGACTGAAGCTTTCTTT	CSDRRGGTEAFF
TRBV14	.	TRBJ2-7	.	TGTGCCAGCAGCCTTCCCGGATCAAAAGGGACGGAGCAGTACTTC	CASSLPGSKGTEQYF
TRBV7-3	.	TRBJ2-1	.	TGTGCCAGCAGCTCCCAGACTGTCGATGAGCAGTTCTTC	CASSSQTVDEQFF
TRBV6-5	.	TRBJ1-2	TRBD1	TGTGCCAGCAGTTACTCGGCAGGGGGTAACTATGGCTACACCTTC	CASSYSAGGNYGYTF
TRBV5-4	.	TRBJ2-7	TRBD1	TGTGCCAGCAGCTCGGGACAGGACACCTACGAGCAGTACTTC	CASSSGQDTYEQYF
TRBV29-1	once	TRBJ1-2	.	TGCAGCGTTGAGGCGGGGTTGGGCTATGGCTACACCTTC	CSVEAGLGYGYTF
TRBV19	.	TRBJ2-5	TRBD1	TGTGCCAGTAGCCTTCGACAGGGGGGACAAGAGACCCAGTACTTC	CASSLRQGGQETQYF
TRBV15	.	TRBJ2-6	.	TGTGCCACCAGCAGACCCTTGGGAACCGGGGCCAACGTCCTGACTTTC	CATSRPLGTGANVLTF
TRBV30	.	TRBJ2-3	TRBD2	TGTGCCTGGAGGGACCCCCTAGCGGGGGGGACAGATACGCAGTATTTT	CAWRDPLAGGTDTQYF
TRBV9	few	TRBJ2-5	.	TGTGCCAGCAGCGTAGCTGTGGGGGGTGCAGAGACCCAGTACTTC	CASSVAVGGAETQYF
TRBV7-9	once	TRBJ2-7	TRBD1	TGTGCCAGCACCCGGACAGGCCTCTCCTACGAGCAGTACTTC	CASTRTGLSYEQYF
TRBV12-5	.	TRBJ1-1	.	TGTGCTAGTGGTTTGGGTATGGGAGCTTTCTTT	CASGLGMGAFF
TRBV4-1	.	TRBJ2-3	.	TGCGCCAGCAGCCAAGTGGGACGGGCTGAGGATACGCAGTATTTT	CASSQVGRAEDTQYF
TRBV5-1	once	TRBJ2-3	.	TGCGCCAGCAGCCTGCAACGGCCCACAGATACGCAGTATTTT	CASSLQRPTDTQYF